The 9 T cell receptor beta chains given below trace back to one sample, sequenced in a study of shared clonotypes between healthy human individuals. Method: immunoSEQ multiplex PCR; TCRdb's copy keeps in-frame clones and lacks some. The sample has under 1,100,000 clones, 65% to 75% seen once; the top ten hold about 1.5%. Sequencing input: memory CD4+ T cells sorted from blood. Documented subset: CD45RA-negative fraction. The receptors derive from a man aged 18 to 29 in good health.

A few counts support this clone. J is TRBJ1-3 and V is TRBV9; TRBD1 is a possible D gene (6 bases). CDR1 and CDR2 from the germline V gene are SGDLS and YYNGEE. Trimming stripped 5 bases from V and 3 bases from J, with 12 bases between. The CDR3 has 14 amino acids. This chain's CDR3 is CASSVQGNGNTIYF. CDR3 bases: TGTGCCAGCAGTGTACAGGGTAATGGAAACACCATATATTTT.

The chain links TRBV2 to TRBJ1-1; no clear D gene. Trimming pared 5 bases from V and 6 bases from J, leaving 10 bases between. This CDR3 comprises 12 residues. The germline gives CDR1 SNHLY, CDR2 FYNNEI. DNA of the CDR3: TGTGCCAGCAGTAGGATCCGGGCTGAAGCTTTCTTT. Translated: CASSRIRAEAFF.

CDR3 DNA: TGTGCCAGTAAAGCGGGAGGGGACTACGAGCAGTACTTC. Its translation is CASKAGGDYEQYF. V is TRBV6-5 and J is TRBJ2-7, with 10 nucleotides matching TRBD2. CDR1 MNHEY and CDR2 SVGAGI come from the germline V gene. This CDR3 has 13 amino acids. With V trimmed by 9 bases and J by 3 bases, 5 bases remained unmatched.

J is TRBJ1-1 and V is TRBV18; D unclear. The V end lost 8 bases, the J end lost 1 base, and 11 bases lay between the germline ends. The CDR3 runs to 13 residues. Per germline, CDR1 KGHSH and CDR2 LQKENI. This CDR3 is CASTARRNTEAFF. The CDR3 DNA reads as TGTGCCAGCACCGCCAGACGGAACACTGAAGCTTTCTTT. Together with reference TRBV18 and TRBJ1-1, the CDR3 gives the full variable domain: NAGVMQNPRHLVRRRGQEARLRCSPMKGHSHVYWYRQLPEEGLKFMVYLQKENIIDESGMPKERFSAEFPKEGPSILRIQQVVRGDSAAYFCASTARRNTEAFFGQGTRLTVV.

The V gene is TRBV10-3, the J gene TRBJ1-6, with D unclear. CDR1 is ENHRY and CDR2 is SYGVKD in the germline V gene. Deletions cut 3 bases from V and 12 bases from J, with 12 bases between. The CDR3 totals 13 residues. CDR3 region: CAISDATEKPLHF. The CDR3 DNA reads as TGTGCCATCAGTGACGCCACCGAGAAACCCCTCCACTTT.

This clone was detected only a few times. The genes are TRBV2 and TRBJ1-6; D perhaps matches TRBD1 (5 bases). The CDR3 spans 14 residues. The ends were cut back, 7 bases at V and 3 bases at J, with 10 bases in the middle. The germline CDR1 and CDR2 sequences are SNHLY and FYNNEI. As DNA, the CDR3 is TGTGCCAGCACCAGGGAAAACTATAATTCACCCCTCCACTTT. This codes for CASTRENYNSPLHF.

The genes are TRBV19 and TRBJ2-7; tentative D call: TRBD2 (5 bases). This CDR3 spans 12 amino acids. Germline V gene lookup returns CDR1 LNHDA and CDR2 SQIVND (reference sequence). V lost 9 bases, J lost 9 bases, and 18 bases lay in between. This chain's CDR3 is CASQSMEEVQYF. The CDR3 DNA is TGTGCCAGCCAATCCATGGAGGAGGTGCAGTACTTC.

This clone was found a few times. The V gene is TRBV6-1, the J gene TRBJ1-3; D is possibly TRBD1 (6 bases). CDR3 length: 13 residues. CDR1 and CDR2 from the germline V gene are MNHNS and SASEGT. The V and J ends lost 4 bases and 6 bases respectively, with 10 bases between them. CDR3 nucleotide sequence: TGTGCCAGCAGTGGACAGGCCCAAAACACCATATATTTT. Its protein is CASSGQAQNTIYF.

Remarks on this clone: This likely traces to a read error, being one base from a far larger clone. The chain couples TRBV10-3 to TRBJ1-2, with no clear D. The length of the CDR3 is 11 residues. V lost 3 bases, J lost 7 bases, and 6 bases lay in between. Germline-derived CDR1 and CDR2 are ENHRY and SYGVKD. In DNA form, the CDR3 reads TGTGCCATCAGTGATCCCTGTGGCTACACCTTC. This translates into CAISDPCGYTF.